One sample yielded the 6 T cell receptor beta chains listed below, sequenced in a study of human T cells and chemical hapten exposure. In TCRdb, the RACE reads were re-called with MiXCR into one record per CDR3 protein. The data show some 79,000 distinct CDR3 sequences, 7.5% to 9% seen once. Time point noted: patch test 1, 2 weeks after DPC sensitization. Treatment in this sample: therapeutic diphenylcyclopropenone sensitization with weekly scalp DPC. The sample was whole blood, taken in connection with sensitization to the hapten diphenylcyclopropenone (DPC). These receptors were obtained from a woman aged 30 to 39 with alopecia areata. Some clones in this sample may be carry-over from other donors' samples.

This clonotype was seen ten or more times. The genes are TRBV9 and TRBJ2-3; no clear D gene. This CDR3 region has 14 residues. Trimming removed 0 bases at V and 6 bases at J, with 11 bases between. Germline V gene lookup returns CDR1 SGDLS and CDR2 YYNGEE. CDR3 sequence: CASSVVSIADTQYF. The CDR3 DNA follows: TGTGCCAGCAGCGTAGTCTCCATTGCGGATACGCAGTATTTT.

This clonotype was observed many times. The V call is TRBV29-1, the J call TRBJ2-3, with TRBD2 matching 8 bases. J gave up 2 bases and V 7 bases, and 5 bases lay outside the gene matches. CDR1 SQVTM and CDR2 ANQGSEA come from the germline V gene. The CDR3 contains 13 residues. The DNA for the CDR3 is TGCAGCGCAGCGGGGGTAACCACAGATACGCAGTATTTT. Protein product: CSAAGVTTDTQYF.

This clonotype was observed a handful of times. J is TRBJ2-3 and V is TRBV7-8; 12 bases align to TRBD1. V lost 1 base, J lost 7 bases, and 3 bases stayed unmatched. CDR1 is SGHVS and CDR2 is FQNEAQ in the germline V gene. There are 15 residues in the CDR3. The CDR3 coding sequence is TGTGCCAGCAGCTTAGTGGGACAGGGGGCAAATACGCAGTATTTT. Its translation is CASSLVGQGANTQYF.

This clonotype came up many times. The DNA for the CDR3 is TGCAGTGCTAGGGGAGGGGCGGAACGGTATGGCTACACCTTC. This encodes CSARGGAERYGYTF. The chain employs TRBV20-1 and TRBJ1-2; possible D gene TRBD1, 5 bases. Trimming pared 3 bases from V and 5 bases from J, leaving 16 bases between. The germline CDR1 and CDR2 sequences are DFQATT and SNEGSKA (reference sequence). There are 14 residues in the CDR3.

This clonotype came up a few times. V and J are TRBV2 and TRBJ1-1; a possible D gene is TRBD1 (5 bases). Germline V gene data show CDR1 as SNHLY and CDR2 as FYNNEI. The CDR3 is 13 amino acids. Trimming removed 6 bases at V and 4 bases at J, with 12 bases between. CDR3: CASRRTLGTEAFF. The CDR3 bases are TGTGCCAGCAGAAGGACACTTGGCACTGAAGCTTTCTTT.

This clonotype appeared many times. The rearrangement links TRBV7-3 to TRBJ2-6, with TRBD1 identical over 9 bases. The CDR3 loop spans 17 amino acids. Germline loops: CDR1 SGHTA, CDR2 FQGTGA. V was pared by 2 bases and J by 1 base, with 3 bases of the junction left unmatched. The CDR3 loop is CASSLGDRVSGANVLTF. The CDR3 nucleotides are TGTGCCAGCAGCTTAGGGGACAGGGTGTCTGGGGCCAACGTCCTGACTTTC.